Only a few counts were recorded for the clone carrying this T cell receptor beta chain. The antigen is not known. The treatment is: oral pan-JAK inhibitor, 5-10 mg twice daily. Following extraction, RNA underwent reverse transcription to cDNA, which served as the sequencing template. The protocol was immunoSEQ multiplex PCR, while the TCRdb copy is restricted to in-frame clones and leaves out a portion. This sample has some 100,000 clones, with 58% found just once. The record originates from a study of CD8+ T cells in alopecia areata. Study in general: Patients took tofacitinib for 6 to 18 months, followed by 6 drug-free months.

The V and J ends lost 3 bases and 5 bases respectively, with 13 bases between them. Germline V CDR1 and CDR2: SQVTM, ANQGSEA. The CDR3 consists of 14 residues. Study-wide findings and caveats: In scalp samples, resident alphabeta T cells of normal skin are also sequenced. Normal scalp showed lower clonality than lesional scalp, especially alopecia totalis/universalis. During tofacitinib treatment, many expanded lesional clones remained in scalp and blood.

This chain uses TRBV29-1 with TRBJ2-2; D might be TRBD2 (5 bases). This TCR derives from a human donor with alopecia areata. The source material was CD8+ T cells sorted from blood, sampled at week 4, from a patient treated with tofacitinib. CDR3 bases: TGCAGCGTTGAGCTCGAGGGTAGGACCGGGGAGCTGTTTTTT. Translation gives CSVELEGRTGELFF.